The 5 T cell receptor beta chains listed next were all sequenced from one sample in a study of CD4+ T cells in melanoma. The table came from immunoSEQ multiplex PCR; TCRdb's copy has only in-frame clones and leaves some out. The sample shows approximately 110,000 clones, roughly 90% of them seen only once. The sample consisted of peripheral blood. The receptors shown here come from a human donor with melanoma.

The gene calls are TRBV28 and TRBJ1-4; D uncertain. The CDR3 covers 15 residues. V lost 6 bases and J lost 6, with 17 bases in between. Germline loops: CDR1 MDHEN, CDR2 SYDVKM. This CDR3 reads CASRTLDGLDEKLFF. CDR3 sequence (DNA): TGTGCCAGCAGAACCCTCGACGGCCTGGATGAAAAACTGTTTTTT.

This chain uses TRBV27 with TRBJ1-2; 10 bases align to TRBD1. V was pared by 6 bases and J by 8 bases, with 9 bases of the junction left unmatched. CDR1 and CDR2 (germline): MNHEY, SMNVEV (reference sequence). The CDR3 is 14 amino acids. The CDR3 DNA sequence: TGTGCCAGCAGAGAGACAGGGGGCGAGAAGGGCTACACCTTC. Its protein is CASRETGGEKGYTF.

The chain uses TRBV10-3 and TRBJ2-3; D is perhaps TRBD1 or TRBD2 (5 bases each). The CDR3 covers 14 residues. Deletions cut 9 bases from V and 3 bases from J, with 16 bases between. CDR1 ENHRY and CDR2 SYGVKD come from the germline V gene. The DNA for the CDR3 is TGTGCCATTGGGGGTCGGGCCACTACAGATACGCAGTATTTT. This translates into CAIGGRATTDTQYF.

The rearrangement uses TRBV5-1 and TRBJ1-1; TRBD1 is a possible D gene (5 bases). Germline V gene lookup returns CDR1 SGHRS and CDR2 YFSETQ. Trimming removed 0 bases at V and 7 bases at J, with 7 bases between. The CDR3 has 12 amino acids. CDR3 residues: CASSLGQGEAFF. CDR3 bases: TGCGCCAGCAGCTTGGGGCAGGGTGAAGCTTTCTTT.

This chain uses TRBV7-3 with TRBJ2-3; 7 bases agree with TRBD2. Unmatched junction bases numbered 14, after V lost 4 bases and J lost 4 bases. The CDR3 extends over 17 amino acids. From germline, CDR1 is SGHTA and CDR2 FQGTGA. The CDR3 sequence: CASSSTPLAGRADTQYF. CDR3 nucleotides: TGTGCCAGCAGCTCAACACCGTTAGCGGGTAGGGCAGATACGCAGTATTTT.